These T cell receptor beta chains were read from a single sample in a study of Ad26.COV2.S vaccination and SARS-CoV-2 variants. Libraries were prepared by immunoSEQ multiplex PCR; TCRdb keeps only in-frame clonotypes and omits some of them. The repertoire holds 200,000 to 300,000 clones, with 88% as singletons. The input for sequencing was peripheral blood, taken in a trial of Ad26.COV2.S vaccine versus placebo. These receptors came from a person aged 18 to 59 who received the Ad26.COV2.S COVID-19 vaccine or a placebo. CDR3s include the opening cysteine and the closing phenylalanine or tryptophan. Rows give clone size only sometimes, using once, few, many, or a class for an expanded clone.

J | V | size | CDR3
TRBJ1-1 | TRBV7-9 | few | CASSLDNRNTEAFF
TRBJ1-4 | TRBV28 | NA | CASSLGSLEKLFF
TRBJ1-5 | TRBV4-3 | NA | CASSQATGPESNQPQHF
TRBJ2-3 | TRBV24-1 | NA | CATRRSGLATDTQYF
TRBJ2-7 | TRBV28 | NA | CASSPPGPSWDEQYF
TRBJ2-5 | TRBV5-1 | NA | CASSLAGGLQETQYF
TRBJ2-1 | TRBV25-1 | NA | CASSDHSGGSYNEQFF
TRBJ2-1 | TRBV29-1 | NA | CSSPRWTVKSGNEQFF
TRBJ1-1 | TRBV5-6 | NA | CASSFRVPDTEAFF
TRBJ1-1 | TRBV5-4 | few | CASSLAGAAEAFF
TRBJ2-7 | TRBV15 | NA | CATSRGLAGYEQYF
TRBJ1-1 | TRBV28 | once | CASSAIQGVIEAFF
TRBJ1-3 | TRBV5-6 | NA | CASSLQRFSISGNTIYF
TRBJ1-2 | TRBV6-5 | NA | CASSRPGQKYGYTF
TRBJ2-2 | TRBV6-4 | NA | CASSTLAGGSSGELFF
TRBJ1-2 | TRBV6-2/TRBV6-3 | NA | CASSQQQGNHYGYTF
TRBJ2-3 | TRBV19 | NA | CASSPLAGGLTDTQYF
TRBJ1-4 | TRBV5-1 | few | CASSQGGTNEKLFF
TRBJ1-1 | TRBV7-8 | NA | CASSLVGRTFMNTEAFF
TRBJ2-1 | TRBV28 | NA | CASSFLEWQYGEQFF
TRBJ1-2 | TRBV20-1 | NA | CSAQVSYGYTF
TRBJ2-1 | TRBV7-3 | NA | CASSPQLAGGYNEQFF
TRBJ2-2 | TRBV5-8 | NA | CASSLDPGPLAGELFF
TRBJ1-2 | TRBV11-2 | NA | CASSGLTGGDYGYTF
TRBJ2-1 | TRBV7-2 | NA | CASSSGQGNEQFF
TRBJ1-5 | TRBV3-1/TRBV3-2 | NA | CASSQGDARGNQPQHF
TRBJ1-5 | TRBV5-3 | NA | CARSGGLRAGNQPQHF
TRBJ2-2 | TRBV18 | NA | CASSPLYSPANTGELFF
TRBJ2-1 | TRBV7-3 | once | CASSLAGGWNEQFF
TRBJ2-3 | TRBV7-8 | once | CASTPGWGASTDTQYF
TRBJ2-5 | TRBV11-2 | NA | CASSYTRLAGETQYF
TRBJ2-1 | TRBV3-1/TRBV3-2 | NA | CASSGVASASSYNEQFF
TRBJ2-3 | TRBV6-2/TRBV6-3 | few | CASSRTSGGPISTDTQYF
TRBJ2-6 | TRBV5-1 | NA | CASSLPLTGANVLTF
TRBJ1-1 | TRBV6-2/TRBV6-3 | few | CASSYGGGEAFF
TRBJ2-3 | TRBV24-1 | NA | CATSDQGFGTQYF
TRBJ2-3 | TRBV6-5 | NA | CASSYLSETPTDTQYF
TRBJ2-3 | TRBV7-3 | many | CASSRTSGVTDTQYF
TRBJ2-7 | TRBV7-3 | NA | CASSLRGGADEQYF
TRBJ2-1 | TRBV10-3 | NA | CAIRGGNEQFF
TRBJ1-1 | TRBV7-9 | NA | CASSAGGVPYAFF
TRBJ2-2 | TRBV10-2 | once | CASSGGTGVRTGELFF
TRBJ2-5 | TRBV7-6 | NA | CASSLESGGMETQYF
TRBJ2-3 | TRBV18 | NA | CASSPPLQAFREDTQYF
TRBJ1-4 | TRBV9 | NA | CASSARQGAKELFF
TRBJ1-2 | TRBV29-1 | NA | CSVEGLGGGYTF
TRBJ1-1 | TRBV5-1 | once | CASSLSASGRRTEAFF
TRBJ2-2 | TRBV6-4 | many | CASSDGQNTGELFF
TRBJ1-2 | TRBV5-5 | NA | CASSPHLQGVYGYTF
TRBJ2-6 | TRBV25-1 | NA | CASSVPGSGANVLTF
TRBJ1-5 | TRBV6-2/TRBV6-3 | NA | CASSYPHPRGSNQPQHF
TRBJ1-1 | TRBV6-1 | NA | CASSEAEGAWVDTEAFF
TRBJ1-5 | TRBV19 | few | CASSSNRGHQPQHF
TRBJ2-7 | TRBV6-5 | NA | CASSTTGTVAQGQYF
TRBJ2-2 | TRBV6-2/TRBV6-3 | NA | CASSPGTTGELFF
TRBJ1-1 | TRBV27 | few | CASAFTGTGANTEAFF
TRBJ2-7 | TRBV20-1 | NA | CSASAATGYEQYF
TRBJ2-7 | TRBV7-2 | NA | CASSLGGGPDEQYF
TRBJ2-7 | TRBV7-6 | NA | CASSSGLAGSSYEQYF